One sample yielded the 25 T cell receptor beta chains listed below, sequenced in a study of T cell repertoires in cytomegalovirus infection. A single record per CDR3 protein comes from TCRdb applying MiXCR to the reads. The sample has approximately 320,000 distinct CDR3 sequences, around a tenth seen once; the top ten hold around 4%. The source material was PBMCs. These receptors all come from a human donor in good health (CMV status not recorded). Some clones in this sample may be carry-over from other donors' samples.

This clonotype was counted only a few times. V and J are TRBV4-1 and TRBJ1-1; 8 nucleotides agree with TRBD1. The CDR3 contains 15 residues. The trim removed 4 bases at V and 0 bases at J, leaving 4 bases unmatched. Germline assignment: CDR1 MGHRA and CDR2 YSYEKL. The CDR3 region is CASSPTTGVNTEAFF. In nucleotides, the CDR3 is TGCGCCAGCAGCCCCACGACAGGGGTGAACACTGAAGCTTTCTTT.

This clonotype was seen repeatedly, ten times or more. The CDR3 bases are TGCAGTGCTAGAGATTGGGGGAGGGCCTACAATGAGCAGTTCTTC. It specifies CSARDWGRAYNEQFF. The chain recombines TRBV20-1 with TRBJ2-1; 7 bases line up with TRBD2. Germline CDR1 and CDR2: DFQATT and SNEGSKA (reference sequence). The J segment lost 2 bases and the V segment lost 0 bases, leaving 4 bases of the junction unmatched. This CDR3 has 15 residues.

This chain uses TRBV10-2 with TRBJ1-5; D is unclear. V was clipped by 6 bases and J by 1 base, with 7 bases between them. The V gene's germline CDR1 is WSHSY and CDR2 SAAADI. CDR3 length equals 13 residues. The CDR3 is CASRAASNQPQHF. CDR3 in DNA: TGCGCCAGCAGGGCAGCAAGCAATCAGCCCCAGCATTTT.

This clonotype was seen ten or more times. V gene TRBV7-6 combines with J gene TRBJ2-3; D is unresolved. Germline V gene data show CDR1 as SGHVS and CDR2 as FNYEAQ. V lost 4 bases and J lost 0, with 11 bases in between. This CDR3 is built from 15 residues. This chain's CDR3 is CASSSLVVSTDTQYF. CDR3 in DNA: TGTGCCAGCAGCTCCCTTGTTGTTAGCACAGATACGCAGTATTTT.

This clonotype was detected ten times or more. V is TRBV7-2 and J is TRBJ2-5; TRBD2 matches 9 bases. J gave up 2 bases and V 9 bases, and 7 bases lay outside the gene matches. The CDR3 has 14 residues. CDR1 SGHTA and CDR2 FQGNSA come from the germline V gene. The DNA for the CDR3 is TGTGCCAGTAGTAGCGGGGGTCGACAAGAGACCCAGTACTTC. Translating it yields CASSSGGRQETQYF.

In its sample, this clonotype was seen many times. The J gene is TRBJ2-7, the V gene TRBV7-2; 7 bases match TRBD1. This CDR3 comprises 12 residues. J lost 7 bases, V lost 5 bases, and 5 bases had no gene match. CDR1 and CDR2 from the germline V gene are SGHTA and FQGNSA. The CDR3 nucleotides are TGTGCCAGCAGCACGGTACAGGGGGAGCAGTACTTC. Amino acids: CASSTVQGEQYF.

This clonotype was counted at least ten times. The V gene is TRBV7-9, the J gene TRBJ1-2, with a weak D call TRBD1 (5 bases). V was pared by 5 bases and J by 7 bases, with 17 bases between. This CDR3 spans 14 amino acids. Germline CDR1 SEHNR, CDR2 FQNEAQ (reference sequence). The CDR3 region has the DNA TGTGCCAGCAGCCGGCAGAGGGGTCGCGGTGGCTACACCTTC. Amino acids: CASSRQRGRGGYTF.

CDR3 DNA: TGTGCCAGTAGTGGCACTGAAGCTTTCTTT. Translated: CASSGTEAFF. The chain combines TRBV19 with TRBJ1-1; D gene ambiguous. Germline values: CDR1 LNHDA, CDR2 SQIVND (reference sequence). The V and J ends lost 5 bases and 4 bases respectively, with 2 bases between them. The CDR3 has 10 amino acids.

V usage is TRBV6-2 or TRBV6-3 and J usage is TRBJ2-4; TRBD1 matches 7 bases. This CDR3 has 15 amino acids. V lost 3 bases and J lost 4; bases outside the gene matches: 6. Germline CDR1 reads MNHEY; CDR2 reads SVGEGT. The CDR3 spells CASSYIGTEKNIQYF. The CDR3 DNA is TGTGCCAGCAGTTATATCGGGACAGAAAAAAACATTCAGTACTTC.

V gene TRBV20-1 combines with J gene TRBJ1-1, with 7 positions matching TRBD1. Per germline, CDR1 DFQATT and CDR2 SNEGSKA (reference sequence). This CDR3 region has 13 residues. J was trimmed by 7 bases and V by 6 bases; bases with no gene match: 11. The CDR3 protein is CSAPGTATLEAFF. Here the CDR3 DNA reads TGCAGTGCCCCCGGGACAGCGACGCTTGAAGCTTTCTTT.

The rearrangement links TRBV6-2 or TRBV6-3 to TRBJ2-7; tentative D call: TRBD1 (5 bases). In germline, CDR1 is MNHEY, CDR2 SVGEGT. The length of the CDR3 is 15 residues. V lost 2 bases, J lost 4 bases, and 15 bases lay in between. This chain's CDR3 is CASSYRQIRTYEQYF. The CDR3 DNA reads as TGTGCCAGCAGTTACCGACAGATTCGAACTTACGAGCAGTACTTC.

There are many counts of this clonotype. The chain combines TRBV28 with TRBJ2-7; the match to TRBD1 covers 8 bases. This CDR3 spans 15 amino acids. The germline V gene encodes CDR1 MDHEN and CDR2 SYDVKM. V shed 7 bases, J shed 11 bases, and the junction held 19 bases outside the gene matches. The CDR3 DNA reads as TGTGCCAGCACTTCCCAAGGGGCAGGGGGCGTGTTGGAGTACTTC. Protein product: CASTSQGAGGVLEYF.

This clonotype was counted at least ten times. The chain links TRBV7-2 to TRBJ2-1, with a weak D call TRBD1 (6 bases). The CDR3 covers 11 residues. The germline V gene has CDR1 SGHTA and CDR2 FQGNSA. The V gene lost 5 bases and the J gene lost 10 bases, with 9 bases spanning the gap. The CDR3 loop is CASSLGQEQFF. The DNA for the CDR3 is TGTGCCAGCAGCCTAGGACAGGAGCAGTTCTTC.

This clonotype was found many times. The V and J genes are TRBV5-4 and TRBJ2-7; tentatively, D is TRBD1 (5 bases). Germline CDR1 and CDR2: SGHNT and YYREEE (reference sequence). The V gene lost 0 bases and the J gene lost 3 bases, with 13 bases spanning the gap. The CDR3 totals 15 residues. The CDR3 nucleotides are TGTGCCAGCAGCTTGGACAGGCCGGCCCGCTACGAGCAGTACTTC. Translation gives CASSLDRPARYEQYF.

This clonotype has only a few counts. J is TRBJ1-5 and V is TRBV6-2 or TRBV6-3; TRBD1 is a possible D gene (5 bases). V was shortened by 2 bases and J by 6 bases, with 14 bases between the two germline ends. The length of the CDR3 is 15 residues. Germline values: CDR1 MNHEY, CDR2 SVGEGT. CDR3 residues: CASSYTGREVQPQHF. CDR3 nucleotide sequence: TGTGCCAGCAGTTACACCGGCAGGGAAGTTCAGCCCCAGCATTTT.

This clonotype was observed a handful of times. The chain employs TRBV4-1 and TRBJ1-6; D not resolved. V was trimmed by 1 base and J by 10 bases, leaving 8 bases between them. The CDR3 spans 13 residues. Germline CDR1 is MGHRA and CDR2 is YSYEKL. CDR3 loop: CASSQAWASPLHF. In nucleotides, the CDR3 is TGCGCCAGCAGCCAAGCGTGGGCGTCACCCCTCCACTTT.

At least ten counts were recorded for this clonotype. The chain employs TRBV28 and TRBJ2-3, with TRBD2 matching over 8 bases. This CDR3 contains 14 residues. Germline loops: CDR1 MDHEN, CDR2 SYDVKM. Trimming at V came to 10 bases and at J to 2 bases, leaving 8 bases not matched to a gene. The CDR3 is CAIKGTRDTDTQYF. DNA of the CDR3: TGTGCCATAAAGGGGACTAGAGACACAGATACGCAGTATTTT.

This clonotype came up a few times. The rearrangement uses TRBV5-4 and TRBJ2-5; perhaps TRBD1 as D (5 bases). Germline values: CDR1 SGHNT, CDR2 YYREEE (reference sequence). The CDR3 has 17 residues. The germline V and J ends were trimmed by 4 bases and 0 bases, with 19 bases remaining between them. The CDR3 DNA reads as TGTGCCAGCAGCCGACTCAAGGAAGGGGTGTACCAAGAGACCCAGTACTTC. Amino acid sequence: CASSRLKEGVYQETQYF. Full variable domain (rest looked up from reference TRBV5-4 and TRBJ2-5): ETGVTQSPTHLIKTRGQQVTLRCSSQSGHNTVSWYQQALGQGPQFIFQYYREEENGRGNFPPRFSGLQFPNYSSELNVNALELDDSALYLCASSRLKEGVYQETQYFGPGTRLLVL.

This chain links TRBV7-9 with TRBJ2-1; 9 bases match TRBD2. V gave up 4 bases and J gave up 9 bases; unmatched junction bases: 13. The length of the CDR3 is 16 residues. CDR1 and CDR2 (germline): SEHNR, FQNEAQ (reference sequence). For the CDR3, the DNA is TGTGCCAGCAGCTGGCGGGGTAGCGGGAGTGGGGGTGAGCAGTTCTTC. The encoded protein is CASSWRGSGSGGEQFF.

This clonotype was counted at least ten times. This sequence joins TRBV19 and TRBJ2-1; D call uncertain. CDR1 and CDR2 from the germline V gene are LNHDA and SQIVND (reference sequence). This CDR3 has 13 amino acids. With 6 bases removed from V and 4 bases from J, the gap between germline ends came to 10 bases. This chain's CDR3 is CASSPDPYNEQFF. The DNA of the CDR3 is TGTGCCAGTAGCCCGGACCCATACAATGAGCAGTTCTTC.

This clonotype has a count of ten or more. The J gene is TRBJ2-6, the V gene TRBV6-1; 8 bases fit TRBD1. The CDR3 has 16 amino acids. Trimming removed 5 bases from V and 3 bases from J; junction bases left unmatched: 6. CDR1 is MNHNS, CDR2 SASEGT, per germline. The DNA for the CDR3 is TGTGCCAGCAGTCACAACACAGGGGGTGGGGCCAACGTCCTGACTTTC. Translating gives CASSHNTGGGANVLTF.

This clonotype was seen more than once but under ten times. Here the CDR3 reads CARSPATNEKLFF. CDR3 nucleotide sequence: TGCGCCAGGTCACCAGCAACTAATGAAAAACTGTTTTTT. The rearrangement links TRBV10-2 to TRBJ1-4; D gene unclear. With 9 bases removed from V and 0 bases from J, the gap between germline ends came to 8 bases. CDR1 is WSHSY and CDR2 is SAAADI in the germline V gene. The CDR3 is 13 amino acids.

The chain combines TRBV24-1 with TRBJ2-3, with 7 bases fitting TRBD2. The CDR3 has 14 amino acids. Germline V gene lookup returns CDR1 KGHDR and CDR2 SFDVKD. J was trimmed by 4 bases and V by 3 bases; bases with no gene match: 3. In DNA, the CDR3 is TGTGCCACCAGTGATGCAGGGAGGGCAGATACGCAGTATTTT. Protein: CATSDAGRADTQYF.

This clonotype has only a few counts. The V gene is TRBV15, the J gene TRBJ2-3, with TRBD1 matching 8 bases. The V gene end was trimmed by 4 bases and the J gene end by 1 base; junction bases not matched to a gene: 7. This CDR3 spans 16 amino acids. CDR1 LNHNV and CDR2 YYDKDF come from the germline V gene (reference sequence). This CDR3 reads CATSTTPGGRTDTQYF. DNA of the CDR3: TGTGCCACCAGCACCACACCAGGGGGCCGCACAGATACGCAGTATTTT.

V is TRBV7-2 and J is TRBJ1-1; D is ambiguous. Germline CDR1 reads SGHTA; CDR2 reads FQGNSA. The V gene lost 5 bases and the J gene lost 1 base, with 14 bases spanning the gap. This CDR3 comprises 15 residues. DNA for the CDR3: TGTGCCAGCAGCCTGCTGGGTGAGGGGAACACTGAAGCTTTCTTT. Translated, it gives CASSLLGEGNTEAFF.